This T cell receptor beta chain originates from a study of T cell responses to AZD1222 COVID-19 vaccine. Findings and caveats of the study: CD4 TCRs covered the whole spike, strongest at regions 160-218 and 743-854. In a largely white British group with more females than males, clonal diversity was possibly underestimated. Without day 14 samples, only post-peak T cell repertoires were studied.

This CDR3 has 18 residues. The trim removed 0 bases at V and 2 bases at J, leaving 9 bases unmatched. Germline loops: CDR1 SGHRS, CDR2 YFSETQ. A note on this clone: Antigen: not known.

Libraries were prepared by immunoSEQ multiplex PCR; TCRdb keeps only in-frame clonotypes and omits some of them. Of 180,000 or so clones in the sample, 75% to 90% were seen once. The chain carries TRBV5-1 and TRBJ2-2; the match to TRBD2 covers 8 bases. The specimen was peripheral blood, collected 28 days after the second dose of the MenACWY control vaccine. This clonotype was obtained from an adult who received the MenACWY meningococcal vaccine as a control. The CDR3 is CASSLVPSGLGNTGELFF. In DNA form, the CDR3 reads TGCGCCAGCAGCTTGGTGCCTAGCGGGTTAGGCAACACCGGGGAGCTGTTTTTT.